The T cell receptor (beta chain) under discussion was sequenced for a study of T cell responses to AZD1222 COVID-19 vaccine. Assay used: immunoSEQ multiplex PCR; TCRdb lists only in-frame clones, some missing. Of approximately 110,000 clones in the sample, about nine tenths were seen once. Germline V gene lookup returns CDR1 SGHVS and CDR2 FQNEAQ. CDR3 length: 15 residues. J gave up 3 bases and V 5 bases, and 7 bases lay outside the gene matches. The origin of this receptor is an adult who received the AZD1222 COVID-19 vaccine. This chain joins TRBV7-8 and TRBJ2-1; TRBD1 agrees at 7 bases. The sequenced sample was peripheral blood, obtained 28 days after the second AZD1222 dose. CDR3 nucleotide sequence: TGTGCCAGCAGCAGGGGACAGCAGTACTACAATGAGCAGTTCTTC. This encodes CASSRGQQYYNEQFF.